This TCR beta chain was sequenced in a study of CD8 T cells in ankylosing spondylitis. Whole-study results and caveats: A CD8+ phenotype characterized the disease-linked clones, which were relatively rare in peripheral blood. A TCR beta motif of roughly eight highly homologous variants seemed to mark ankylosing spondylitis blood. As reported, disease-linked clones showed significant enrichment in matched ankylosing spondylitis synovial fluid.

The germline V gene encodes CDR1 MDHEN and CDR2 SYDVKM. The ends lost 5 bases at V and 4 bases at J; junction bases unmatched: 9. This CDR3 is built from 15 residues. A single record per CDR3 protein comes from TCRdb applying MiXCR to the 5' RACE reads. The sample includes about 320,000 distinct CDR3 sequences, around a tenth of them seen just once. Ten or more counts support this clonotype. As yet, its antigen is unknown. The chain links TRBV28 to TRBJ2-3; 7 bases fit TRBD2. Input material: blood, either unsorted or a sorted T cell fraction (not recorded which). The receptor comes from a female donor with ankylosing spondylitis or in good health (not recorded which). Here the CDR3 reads CASSNPGGRADTQYF. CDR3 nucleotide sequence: TGTGCCAGCAGTAACCCGGGCGGGAGAGCAGATACGCAGTATTTT.